This TCR beta chain was sequenced during a study of T cells after yellow fever vaccination. About the research overall: Fractions of low cell number were prepared using SMART-Seq v4 Ultra Low Input.

For TCR, cDNA came from 5'RACE template switching, which added a universal primer site and UMIs. One entry per CDR3 protein results from TCRdb running MiXCR on the 5' RACE reads. The profile shows some 120,000 distinct CDR3 sequences, around 8% of them singletons. For this clonotype: What it binds is not known.

Study-level findings and limits: Clones that expanded after primary vaccination mostly reappeared after the booster (roughly 97% CD4, 70% to 90% CD8). Researchers report a weaker secondary response that nonetheless peaked faster, day 5 versus 15.

The CDR3 has 14 amino acids. J gave up 5 bases and V 6 bases, and 9 bases lay outside the gene matches. The germline CDR1 and CDR2 sequences are MDHEN and SYDVKM. This chain links TRBV28 with TRBJ2-7; 8 bases are shared with TRBD2. The receptor was isolated from a man aged 30 to 39 who received the YFV17D yellow fever vaccine. Sequencing used CD8+ T cells sorted from PBMCs, obtained 45 days after the yellow fever booster vaccination. Written as DNA, the CDR3 is TGTGCCAGCAGAGAGGCGGGAGGAGACGACGAGCAGTACTTC. Translating it yields CASREAGGDDEQYF.